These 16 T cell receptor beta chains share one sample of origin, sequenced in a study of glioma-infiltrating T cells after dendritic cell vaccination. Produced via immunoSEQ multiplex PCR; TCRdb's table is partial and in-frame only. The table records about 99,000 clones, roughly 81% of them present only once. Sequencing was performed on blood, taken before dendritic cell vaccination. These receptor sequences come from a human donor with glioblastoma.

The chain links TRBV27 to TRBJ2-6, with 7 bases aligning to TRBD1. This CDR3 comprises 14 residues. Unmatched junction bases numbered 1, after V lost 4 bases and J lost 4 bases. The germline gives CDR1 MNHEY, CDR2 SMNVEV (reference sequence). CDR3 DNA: TGTGCCAGCAGTTGGACAGGAGGGGCCAACGTCCTGACTTTC. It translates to CASSWTGGANVLTF.

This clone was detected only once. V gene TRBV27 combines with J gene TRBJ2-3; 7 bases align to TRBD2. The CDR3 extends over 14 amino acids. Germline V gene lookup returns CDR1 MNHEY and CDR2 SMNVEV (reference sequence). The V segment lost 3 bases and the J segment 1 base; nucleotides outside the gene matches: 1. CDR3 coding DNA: TGTGCCAGCAGTTTTGCGGGGGGCACAGATACGCAGTATTTT. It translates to CASSFAGGTDTQYF.

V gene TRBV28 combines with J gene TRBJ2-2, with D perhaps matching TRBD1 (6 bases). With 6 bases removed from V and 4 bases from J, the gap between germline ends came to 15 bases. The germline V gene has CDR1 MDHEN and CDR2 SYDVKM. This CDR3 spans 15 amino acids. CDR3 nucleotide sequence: TGTGCCAGCAGCTCACCAGGGGTGCGCACCGGGGAGCTGTTTTTT. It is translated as CASSSPGVRTGELFF. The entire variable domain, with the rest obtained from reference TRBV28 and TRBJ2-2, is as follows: DVKVTQSSRYLVKRTGEKVFLECVQDMDHENMFWYRQDPGLGLRLIYFSYDVKMKEKGDIPEGYSVSREKKERFSLILESASTNQTSMYLCASSSPGVRTGELFFGEGSRLTVL.

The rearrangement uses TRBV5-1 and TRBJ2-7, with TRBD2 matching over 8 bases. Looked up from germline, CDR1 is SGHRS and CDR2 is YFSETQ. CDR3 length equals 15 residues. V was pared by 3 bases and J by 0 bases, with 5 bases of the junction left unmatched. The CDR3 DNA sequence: TGCGCCAGCAGCTCCTTAGCGGGGAGCTCCTACGAGCAGTACTTC. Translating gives CASSSLAGSSYEQYF.

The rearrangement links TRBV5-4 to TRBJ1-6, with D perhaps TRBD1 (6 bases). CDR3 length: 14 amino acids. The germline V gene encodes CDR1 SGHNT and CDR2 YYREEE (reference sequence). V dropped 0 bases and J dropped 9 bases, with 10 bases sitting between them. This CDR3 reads CASSLEGVGSPLHF. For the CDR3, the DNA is TGTGCCAGCAGCTTGGAGGGGGTCGGTTCACCCCTCCACTTT.

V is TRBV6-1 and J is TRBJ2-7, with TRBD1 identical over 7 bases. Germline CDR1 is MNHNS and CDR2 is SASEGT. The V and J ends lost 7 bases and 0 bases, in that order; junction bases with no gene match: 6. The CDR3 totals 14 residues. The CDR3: CASIVGQSSYEQYF. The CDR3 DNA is TGTGCCAGCATAGTGGGACAGAGCTCCTACGAGCAGTACTTC.

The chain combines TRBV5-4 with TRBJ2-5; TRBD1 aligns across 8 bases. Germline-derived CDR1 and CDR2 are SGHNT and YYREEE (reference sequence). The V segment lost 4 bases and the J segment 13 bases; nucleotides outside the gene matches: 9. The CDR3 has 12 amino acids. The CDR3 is CASSQDDGQGYF. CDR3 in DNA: TGTGCCAGCAGCCAAGATGATGGACAGGGGTACTTC.

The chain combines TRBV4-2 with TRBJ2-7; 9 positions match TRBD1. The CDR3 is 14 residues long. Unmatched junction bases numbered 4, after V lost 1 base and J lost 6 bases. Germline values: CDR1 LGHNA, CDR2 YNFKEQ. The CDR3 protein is CASSQGRTGAEQYF. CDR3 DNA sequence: TGTGCCAGCAGCCAAGGACGGACAGGGGCCGAGCAGTACTTC.

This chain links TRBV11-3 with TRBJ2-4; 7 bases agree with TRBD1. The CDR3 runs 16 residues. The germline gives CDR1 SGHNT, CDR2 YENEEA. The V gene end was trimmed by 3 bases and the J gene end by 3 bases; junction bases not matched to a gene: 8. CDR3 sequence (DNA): TGTGCCAGCAGCTTGACAGGGTTAGGAGGCAAAAACATTCAGTACTTC. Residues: CASSLTGLGGKNIQYF. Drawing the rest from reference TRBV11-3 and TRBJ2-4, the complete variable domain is EAGVVQSPRYKIIEKKQPVAFWCNPISGHNTLYWYLQNLGQGPELLIRYENEEAVDDSQLPKDRFSAERLKGVDSTLKIQPAELGDSAVYLCASSLTGLGGKNIQYFGAGTRLSVL.

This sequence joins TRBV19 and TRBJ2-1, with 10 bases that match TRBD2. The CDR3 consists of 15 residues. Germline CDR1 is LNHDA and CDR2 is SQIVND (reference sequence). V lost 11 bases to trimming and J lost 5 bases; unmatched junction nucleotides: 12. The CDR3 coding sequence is TGTGCCCTAAGGGTGGGGAGCGGGGGGGACAATGAGCAGTTCTTC. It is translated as CALRVGSGGDNEQFF.

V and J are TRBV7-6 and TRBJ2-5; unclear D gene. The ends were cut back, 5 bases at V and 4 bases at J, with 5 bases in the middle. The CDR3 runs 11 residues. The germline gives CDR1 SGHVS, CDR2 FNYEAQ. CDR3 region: CASSTTETQYF. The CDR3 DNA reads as TGTGCCAGCAGCACTACAGAGACCCAGTACTTC.

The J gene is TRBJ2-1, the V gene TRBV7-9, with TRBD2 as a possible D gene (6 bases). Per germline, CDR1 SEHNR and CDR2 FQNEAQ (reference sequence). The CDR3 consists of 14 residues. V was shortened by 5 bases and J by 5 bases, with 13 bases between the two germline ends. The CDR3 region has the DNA TGTGCCAGCAGCCCCCACGGGGGTAACAATGAGCAGTTCTTC. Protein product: CASSPHGGNNEQFF.

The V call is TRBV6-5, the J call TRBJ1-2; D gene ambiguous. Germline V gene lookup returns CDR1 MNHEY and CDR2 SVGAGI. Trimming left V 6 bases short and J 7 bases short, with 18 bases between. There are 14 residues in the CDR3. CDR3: CASRAAAAFFGYTF. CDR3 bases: TGTGCCAGCAGGGCGGCGGCGGCATTCTTTGGCTACACCTTC.

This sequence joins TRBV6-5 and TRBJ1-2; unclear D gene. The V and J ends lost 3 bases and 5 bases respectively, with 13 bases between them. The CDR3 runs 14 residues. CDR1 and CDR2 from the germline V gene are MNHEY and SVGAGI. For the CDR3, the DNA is TGTGCCAGCAGTTATTACGGGGTTGGTTATGGCTACACCTTC. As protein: CASSYYGVGYGYTF.

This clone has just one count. In nucleotides, the CDR3 is TGTGCCCTGTCAAGAGAGAGCGGGCGCTACGAGCAGTACTTC. Residues: CALSRESGRYEQYF. The V call is TRBV30, the J call TRBJ2-7; D might be TRBD2 (6 bases). From germline, CDR1 is GTSNPN and CDR2 SVGIG (reference sequence). The CDR3 covers 14 residues. V lost 8 bases to trimming and J lost 3 bases, with 20 bases between them.

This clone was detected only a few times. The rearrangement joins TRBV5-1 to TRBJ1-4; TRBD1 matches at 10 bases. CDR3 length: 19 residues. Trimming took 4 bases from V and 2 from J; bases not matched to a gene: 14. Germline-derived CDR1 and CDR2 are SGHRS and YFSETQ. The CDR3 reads CASSPMPGQGIPTNEKLFF. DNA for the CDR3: TGCGCCAGCAGCCCAATGCCGGGACAGGGGATCCCTACTAATGAAAAACTGTTTTTT.